This record looks at one T cell receptor (beta chain) sequence and its context. The data were obtained in a study of T cells expressing NK-cell markers. Background on the study: According to the study, TCR beta repertoires originated from sorted CD3+CD56+NKG2C+, CD3+CD56+NKG2C- and CD3+CD56-NKG2C+ T cells.

The CDR3 totals 12 residues. CDR1 GTSNPN and CDR2 SVGIG come from the germline V gene (reference sequence). Researchers built TCR beta cDNA using 5'RACE template switching with UMIs. From its re-call of the 5' RACE reads, TCRdb lists each CDR3 protein once, without DNA. Listed are about 550,000 distinct CDR3 sequences; approximately 3.6% falls within the top ten. The gene calls are TRBV30 and TRBJ2-3; TCRdb selects TRBD1, and the lack of DNA leaves this call unchecked. This receptor was identified in a man between 18 and 29 years old in good health. Sequencing was done on a sample of blood T cells: a sorted CD56 or NKG2C T cell subset, CD4+ or CD8+ T cells, or bulk PBMC T cells (not recorded which). CDR3 sequence: CALTGGADTQYF. The entire variable domain, with the rest obtained from reference TRBV30 and TRBJ2-3, is as follows: SQTIHQWPATLVQPVGSPLSLECTVEGTSNPNLYWYRQAAGRGLQLLFYSVGIGQISSEVPQNLSASRPQDRQFILSSKKLLLSDSGFYLCALTGGADTQYFGPGTRLTVL.